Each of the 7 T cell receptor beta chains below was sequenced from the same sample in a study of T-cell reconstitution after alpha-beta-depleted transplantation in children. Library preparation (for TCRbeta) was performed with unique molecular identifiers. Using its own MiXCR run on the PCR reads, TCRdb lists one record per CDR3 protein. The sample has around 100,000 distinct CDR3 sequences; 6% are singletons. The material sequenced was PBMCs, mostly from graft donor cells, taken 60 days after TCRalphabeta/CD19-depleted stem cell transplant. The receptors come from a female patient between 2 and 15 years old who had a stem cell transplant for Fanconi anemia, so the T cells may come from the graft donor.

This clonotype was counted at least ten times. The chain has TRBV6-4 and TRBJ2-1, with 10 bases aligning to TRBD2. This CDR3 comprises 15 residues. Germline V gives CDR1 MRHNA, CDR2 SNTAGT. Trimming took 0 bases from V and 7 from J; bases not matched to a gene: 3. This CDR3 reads CASSDSAGGPNEQFF. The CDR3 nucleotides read TGTGCCAGCAGTGACTCAGCGGGAGGGCCGAATGAGCAGTTCTTC.

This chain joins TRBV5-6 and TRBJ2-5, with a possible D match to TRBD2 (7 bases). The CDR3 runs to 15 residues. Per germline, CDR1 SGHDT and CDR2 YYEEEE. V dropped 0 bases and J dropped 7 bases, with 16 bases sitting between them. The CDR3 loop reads CASSLGGGLDWTQYF. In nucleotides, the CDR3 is TGTGCCAGCAGCTTGGGGGGGGGGCTCGACTGGACCCAGTACTTC.

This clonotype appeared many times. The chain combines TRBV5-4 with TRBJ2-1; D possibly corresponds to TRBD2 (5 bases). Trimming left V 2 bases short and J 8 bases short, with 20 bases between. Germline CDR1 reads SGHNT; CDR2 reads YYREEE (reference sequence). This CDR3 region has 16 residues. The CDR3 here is CASSLRERAWVHEQFF. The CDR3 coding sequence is TGTGCCAGCAGCTTAAGGGAGAGGGCTTGGGTACATGAGCAGTTCTTC.

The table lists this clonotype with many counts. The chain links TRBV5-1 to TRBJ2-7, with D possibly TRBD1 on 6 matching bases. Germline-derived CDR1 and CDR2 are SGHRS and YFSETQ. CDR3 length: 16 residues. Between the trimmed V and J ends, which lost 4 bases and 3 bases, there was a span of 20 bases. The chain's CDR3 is CASSTQSGVMSYEQYF. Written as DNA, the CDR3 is TGCGCCAGCAGCACCCAATCAGGGGTTATGAGCTACGAGCAGTACTTC. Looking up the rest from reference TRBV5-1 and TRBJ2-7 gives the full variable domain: KAGVTQTPRYLIKTRGQQVTLSCSPISGHRSVSWYQQTPGQGLQFLFEYFSETQRNKGNFPGRFSGRQFSNSRSEMNVSTLELGDSALYLCASSTQSGVMSYEQYFGPGTRLTVT.

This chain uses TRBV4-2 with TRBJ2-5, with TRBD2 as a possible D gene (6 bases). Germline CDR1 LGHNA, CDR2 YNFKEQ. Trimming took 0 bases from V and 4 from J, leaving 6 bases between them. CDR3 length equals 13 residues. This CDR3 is CASSQDGGETQYF. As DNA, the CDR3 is TGTGCCAGCAGCCAAGACGGGGGAGAGACCCAGTACTTC.

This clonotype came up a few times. CDR3 protein: CASSLGQGWDAFF. The DNA for the CDR3 is TGTGCCAGCAGCTTAGGACAGGGTTGGGATGCTTTCTTT. V usage is TRBV11-2 and J usage is TRBJ1-1; 7 bases fit TRBD1. Germline lookup yields CDR1 SGHAT and CDR2 FQNNGV. Trimming took 1 base from V and 11 from J; bases not matched to a gene: 7. The CDR3 is 13 residues long.

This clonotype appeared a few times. CDR3 in amino acids: CASSHIFGKHYNEQFF. The CDR3 nucleotides read TGTGCCAGCAGCCACATTTTCGGGAAACACTACAATGAGCAGTTCTTC. The J gene is TRBJ2-1, the V gene TRBV7-9; possible D gene TRBD2, 5 bases. Per the germline V gene, CDR1 is SEHNR and CDR2 is FQNEAQ (reference sequence). The CDR3 totals 16 residues. Trimming pared 5 bases from V and 3 bases from J, leaving 17 bases between.